A single sample is the source of the 22 T cell receptor beta chains below, sequenced in a study of cytomegalovirus exposure and HLA in healthy donors. This PCR relied on a set of 60 Vbeta primers and 13 Jbeta primers. Clones were read by immunoSEQ multiplex PCR, and TCRdb kept only the in-frame ones, dropping some. Among about 130,000 clones, around 80% were seen once, and the ten largest hold 5% to 6%. Sequencing input: PBMCs. These receptor sequences come from a man aged 25 to 40 in good health and CMV-seronegative.

V is TRBV5-6 and J is TRBJ1-5; no reliable D call. Germline V gene sequence: CDR1 SGHDT, CDR2 YYEEEE. The CDR3 spans 12 residues. Trimming took 3 bases from V and 7 from J, leaving 8 bases between them. The CDR3 loop reads CASSSREQPQHF. CDR3 nucleotide sequence: TGTGCCAGCAGCTCGAGGGAGCAGCCCCAGCATTTT. Drawing the rest from reference TRBV5-6 and TRBJ1-5, the complete variable domain is DAGVTQSPTHLIKTRGQQVTLRCSPKSGHDTVSWYQQALGQGPQFIFQYYEEEERQRGNFPDRFSGHQFPNYSSELNVNALLLGDSALYLCASSSREQPQHFGDGTRLSIL.

The rearrangement links TRBV27 to TRBJ2-1; 7 bases line up with TRBD1. V was clipped by 6 bases and J by 10 bases; unmatched bases: 9. The CDR3 spans 13 residues. The germline gives CDR1 MNHEY, CDR2 SMNVEV (reference sequence). CDR3 DNA: TGTGCCAGCAGCCCTTCACAGGGGATGGAGCAGTTCTTC. Translated, it gives CASSPSQGMEQFF.

This rearrangement joins TRBV4-2 to TRBJ1-1; 7 nucleotides agree with TRBD1. Germline V gives CDR1 LGHNA, CDR2 YNFKEQ. CDR3 length: 16 amino acids. Trimming cost V 1 base and J 2 bases; bases outside gene matches: 7. This chain's CDR3 is CASSQVVRGDNTEAFF. The CDR3 bases are TGTGCCAGCAGCCAAGTTGTCAGGGGGGATAACACTGAAGCTTTCTTT.

V gene TRBV28 combines with J gene TRBJ1-2, with a possible D match to TRBD1 (6 bases). The CDR3 length is 14 residues. Trimming left V 6 bases short and J 8 bases short, with 19 bases between. Germline V gene sequence: CDR1 MDHEN, CDR2 SYDVKM. CDR3 in amino acids: CASSLVHRVGGYTF. The CDR3 coding sequence is TGTGCCAGCAGCCTAGTCCACAGGGTTGGAGGCTACACCTTC.

The V gene is TRBV28, the J gene TRBJ1-1; D is possibly TRBD1 (6 bases). Germline CDR1 reads MDHEN; CDR2 reads SYDVKM. V dropped 3 bases and J dropped 7 bases, with 15 bases sitting between them. The CDR3 is made up of 14 amino acids. CDR3 sequence: CASSLSPGAGEAFF. CDR3 DNA: TGTGCCAGCAGTTTGTCTCCAGGGGCAGGTGAAGCTTTCTTT.

V and J are TRBV9 and TRBJ2-5; a possible D gene is TRBD1 (6 bases). The germline gives CDR1 SGDLS, CDR2 YYNGEE. This CDR3 spans 15 amino acids. V shed 0 bases and J shed 1 base, with 10 bases lying between them. The CDR3, as DNA: TGTGCCAGCAGCGTAGCTGTAGGGGGCCAAGAGACCCAGTACTTC. Residues: CASSVAVGGQETQYF. The whole variable domain, remainder taken from reference TRBV9 and TRBJ2-5, is DSGVTQTPKHLITATGQRVTLRCSPRSGDLSVYWYQQSLDQGLQFLIQYYNGEERAKGNILERFSAQQFPDLHSELNLSSLELGDSALYFCASSVAVGGQETQYFGPGTRLLVL.

The sample holds a few counts of this clone. In DNA form, the CDR3 reads TGTGCCAGCAGTTATCGGGGGGGTAGTACCGGGGAGCTGTTTTTT. Translated: CASSYRGGSTGELFF. The chain joins TRBV6-9 to TRBJ2-2, with 8 bases identical to TRBD2. Germline CDR1 reads MNHGY; CDR2 reads SVAAGI. This CDR3 contains 15 residues. Germline trimming cut 2 bases from V and 5 bases from J; bases unmatched to any gene: 4.

This clone was detected once. The rearrangement uses TRBV28 and TRBJ2-1; weak D call: TRBD1 (5 bases). Looked up from germline, CDR1 is MDHEN and CDR2 is SYDVKM. Trimming pared 4 bases from V and 6 bases from J, leaving 10 bases between. The CDR3 contains 13 residues. The CDR3 spells CASSSTDINEQFF. CDR3 nucleotide sequence: TGTGCCAGCAGTTCCACGGACATCAATGAGCAGTTCTTC.

V and J are TRBV30 and TRBJ1-5, with 7 nucleotides matching TRBD1. CDR1 is GTSNPN and CDR2 is SVGIG in the germline V gene (reference sequence). The CDR3 consists of 21 residues. V gave up 0 bases and J gave up 0 bases; unmatched junction bases: 20. The CDR3 coding sequence is TGTGCCTGGAGTGTAGATTCTTGGGGGACAGAAAGTCGGGATAGCAATCAGCCCCAGCATTTT. Translated: CAWSVDSWGTESRDSNQPQHF.

The chain has TRBV10-3 and TRBJ2-3, with 14 bases that match TRBD2. Unmatched junction bases numbered 8, after V lost 4 bases and J lost 2 bases. The CDR3 has 18 residues. Germline V gene data show CDR1 as ENHRY and CDR2 as SYGVKD. The CDR3 DNA follows: TGTGCCATCAGTGGACTAGCGGGGGGGTCAATATACACAGATACGCAGTATTTT. The encoded protein is CAISGLAGGSIYTDTQYF.

The chain uses TRBV29-1 and TRBJ1-2; 10 bases match TRBD1. Germline CDR1 and CDR2: SQVTM and ANQGSEA. V lost 8 bases and J lost 7; bases outside the gene matches: 4. This CDR3 is 11 amino acids long. CDR3 nucleotides: TGCAGCACCGGGACAGGGGCTGGCTACACCTTC. It codes for CSTGTGAGYTF.

DNA for the CDR3: TGCGCCAGCAGTGGGGCGGGGGACTATGGCTACACCTTC. This sequence encodes CASSGAGDYGYTF. V gene TRBV5-1 combines with J gene TRBJ1-2; possible D gene TRBD1, 5 bases. Germline V CDR1 and CDR2: SGHRS, YFSETQ. Between the trimmed V and J ends, which lost 5 bases and 3 bases, there was a span of 11 bases. The CDR3 runs 13 residues.

The chain couples TRBV7-8 to TRBJ2-7; TRBD2 is a possible D gene (6 bases). Trimming took 6 bases from V and 4 from J, leaving 19 bases between them. Per the germline V gene, CDR1 is SGHVS and CDR2 is FQNEAQ. The CDR3 is 15 amino acids. DNA for the CDR3: TGTGCCAGCAGGTACCGGGACTTCGGTGTATACGAGCAGTACTTC. This translates into CASRYRDFGVYEQYF. The whole variable domain, filled in from reference TRBV7-8 and TRBJ2-7, reads GAGVSQSPRYKVAKRGQDVALRCDPISGHVSLFWYQQALGQGPEFLTYFQNEAQLDKSGLPSDRFFAERPEGSVSTLKIQRTQQEDSAVYLCASRYRDFGVYEQYFGPGTRLTVT.

The chain is built from TRBV7-9 and TRBJ2-5; D is unresolved. The CDR3 runs 15 residues. Germline assignment: CDR1 SEHNR and CDR2 FQNEAQ (reference sequence). Trimming shortened V by 2 bases and J by 5 bases, and 15 bases separated the two germline ends. The CDR3 loop is CASSLIRQAWETQYF. In nucleotides, the CDR3 is TGTGCCAGCAGCTTAATTAGGCAGGCCTGGGAGACCCAGTACTTC.

The chain recombines TRBV5-1 with TRBJ1-3; possibly TRBD1 for D (5 bases). V lost 3 bases and J lost 1, with 8 bases in between. The CDR3 is 14 amino acids. Germline CDR1 reads SGHRS; CDR2 reads YFSETQ. CDR3 amino acids: CASSSAGSGNTIYF. The CDR3 nucleotides read TGCGCCAGCAGCTCGGCAGGGTCTGGAAACACCATATATTTT.

V usage is TRBV4-2 and J usage is TRBJ2-1, with 14 nucleotides matching TRBD2. CDR3 length equals 17 residues. Germline trimming cut 3 bases from V and 7 bases from J; bases unmatched to any gene: 8. The germline V gene encodes CDR1 LGHNA and CDR2 YNFKEQ. The CDR3, as DNA: TGTGCCAGCAGCCAGCCGGGACTAGCGGGGGTAAGAAATGAGCAGTTCTTC. This encodes CASSQPGLAGVRNEQFF.

The rearrangement links TRBV19 to TRBJ2-2; 9 bases agree with TRBD1. Germline V gives CDR1 LNHDA, CDR2 SQIVND (reference sequence). After removal of 5 bases from V and 9 bases from J, the junction contained 7 bases not matched to a gene. CDR3 size: 14 residues. The CDR3 nucleotides read TGTGCCAGTAGTCCCGGACAGGGGTTGTGGGAGCTGTTTTTT. Protein sequence: CASSPGQGLWELFF. Filled out from reference TRBV19 and TRBJ2-2, the complete variable domain reads DGGITQSPKYLFRKEGQNVTLSCEQNLNHDAMYWYRQDPGQGLRLIYYSQIVNDFQKGDIAEGYSVSREKKESFPLTVTSAQKNPTAFYLCASSPGQGLWELFFGEGSRLTVL.

The chain's CDR3 is CASSFGRRGLYEQYF. The DNA of the CDR3 is TGTGCCAGCAGCTTCGGGCGTAGGGGGCTGTACGAGCAGTACTTC. The chain carries TRBV7-9 and TRBJ2-7; 7 positions match TRBD1. The CDR3 length is 15 residues. J gave up 4 bases and V 3 bases, and 9 bases lay outside the gene matches. CDR1 and CDR2 (germline): SEHNR, FQNEAQ (reference sequence).

J is TRBJ1-1 and V is TRBV4-1; TRBD1 aligns across 9 bases. The V and J ends lost 0 bases and 6 bases, in that order; junction bases with no gene match: 8. Germline V gene sequence: CDR1 MGHRA, CDR2 YSYEKL. CDR3 length: 16 amino acids. The CDR3 DNA reads TGCGCCAGCAGCCAAGATCTCGACAGGGGGAGGCCTGAAGCTTTCTTT. This encodes CASSQDLDRGRPEAFF.

The J gene is TRBJ2-7, the V gene TRBV4-1; 10 bases fit TRBD1. The germline CDR1 and CDR2 sequences are MGHRA and YSYEKL. J lost 3 bases, V lost 3 bases, and 2 bases had no gene match. The CDR3 extends over 14 amino acids. For the CDR3, the DNA is TGCGCCAGCAGCCAGCGGACAGGGGGCTACGAGCAGTACTTC. Translating it yields CASSQRTGGYEQYF.

The chain joins TRBV28 to TRBJ1-2; tentatively, D is TRBD1 (6 bases). CDR1 is MDHEN and CDR2 is SYDVKM in the germline V gene. V was clipped by 2 bases and J by 2 bases, with 6 bases between them. CDR3 size: 13 residues. CDR3 amino acids: CASSLGQNYGYTF. As DNA, the CDR3 is TGTGCCAGCAGTTTAGGACAGAACTATGGCTACACCTTC.

V is TRBV5-1 and J is TRBJ1-1; D unresolved. CDR1 and CDR2 from the germline V gene are SGHRS and YFSETQ. The V gene lost 0 bases and the J gene lost 0 bases, with 9 bases spanning the gap. The CDR3 is 15 residues long. The CDR3 spells CASSLDPQMNTEAFF. The CDR3 nucleotides are TGCGCCAGCAGCTTGGATCCCCAGATGAACACTGAAGCTTTCTTT.